These 32 T cell receptor beta chains originate from one sample sequenced in a study of Graves' ophthalmopathy and Graves' hyperthyroidism. Amplification targeted the TCR beta CDR3 regions, with RNA transcripts as the source material. Investigators did first-round RT-PCR with HTBI primers, then second-round multiplex PCR. A single record per CDR3 protein comes from TCRdb applying MiXCR to the multiplex PCR reads. The sample shows 300,000 to 400,000 distinct CDR3 sequences, about 17% of them seen only once. The sample comprised peripheral blood. These receptors originate from an adult woman with stable Graves' hyperthyroidism.

Remarks on this clonotype: One end of the junction varies from germline; a read error may be responsible. This chain links TRBV12-3 or TRBV12-4 with TRBJ1-1; no clear D. CDR3 length: 13 residues. This chain's CDR3 is CASSFFLNTDAFF. In DNA, the CDR3 is TGTGCCAGCAGTTTTTTCTTGAACACTGATGCTTTCTTT.

The J gene is TRBJ2-4, the V gene TRBV2; D perhaps matches TRBD1 (6 bases). V gave up 6 bases and J gave up 0 bases, with 15 bases separating them. Germline CDR1 reads SNHLY; CDR2 reads FYNNEI. The CDR3 totals 16 residues. CDR3 region: CASSRDTTLAKNIQYF. CDR3 in DNA: TGTGCCAGCAGCCGGGACACCACCCTAGCCAAAAACATTCAGTACTTC.

The rearrangement joins TRBV5-1 to TRBJ2-5, with D uncertain. This CDR3 has 13 residues. Germline CDR1 and CDR2: SGHRS and YFSETQ. The V end lost 4 bases, the J end lost 5 bases, and 12 bases lay between the germline ends. CDR3 residues: CASSRVGEETQYF. For the CDR3, the DNA is TGCGCCAGCAGCCGCGTTGGAGAGGAGACCCAGTACTTC.

By sample fraction, this clonotype is medium-sized. This rearrangement joins TRBV6-2 or TRBV6-3 to TRBJ2-7; 12 nucleotides align to TRBD2. V shed 6 bases, J shed 5 bases, and the junction held 5 bases outside the gene matches. The CDR3 is 14 amino acids. Germline CDR1 and CDR2: MNHEY and SVGEGT. CDR3 residues: CASSQRLAGDEQYF. The CDR3 region has the DNA TGTGCCAGCAGCCAACGACTAGCGGGAGACGAGCAGTACTTC.

This clonotype was found many times. In nucleotides, the CDR3 is TGCAGTGCTAGAGCGGGGACAGGGGAGGTAACTGAAGCTTTCTTT. It codes for CSARAGTGEVTEAFF. V and J are TRBV20-1 and TRBJ1-1, with 10 nucleotides matching TRBD1. Germline CDR1 is DFQATT and CDR2 is SNEGSKA (reference sequence). With 1 base clipped from V and 5 bases from J, the junction kept 7 bases outside the gene matches. The CDR3 runs to 15 residues.

This clonotype was seen at least ten times. The chain employs TRBV11-2 and TRBJ2-7; TRBD1 agrees at 7 bases. There are 16 residues in the CDR3. The ends lost 1 base at V and 3 bases at J; junction bases unmatched: 9. From germline, CDR1 is SGHAT and CDR2 FQNNGV. In DNA, the CDR3 is TGTGCCAGCAGCTTAGGGACAGGCGTTTCTGGCTACGAGCAGTACTTC. Amino acid sequence: CASSLGTGVSGYEQYF.

The gene calls are TRBV6-2 or TRBV6-3 and TRBJ1-2, with TRBD1 identical over 8 bases. V gave up 6 bases and J gave up 8 bases; unmatched junction bases: 11. This CDR3 contains 14 residues. Germline V lookup: CDR1 MNHEY, CDR2 SVGEGT. The CDR3 protein is CASRHPGGAGGYTF. The CDR3 DNA reads TGTGCCAGCAGACACCCAGGGGGCGCGGGGGGCTACACCTTC.

The chain recombines TRBV7-2 with TRBJ1-1; D is unclear. Germline lookup yields CDR1 SGHTA and CDR2 FQGNSA. Deletions cut 5 bases from V and 4 bases from J, with 17 bases between. The CDR3 has 15 amino acids. The chain's CDR3 is CASSQEGGGITEAFF. For the CDR3, the DNA is TGTGCCAGCAGCCAAGAAGGTGGAGGGATCACTGAAGCTTTCTTT.

The rearrangement links TRBV12-3 or TRBV12-4 to TRBJ2-2; either TRBD1 or TRBD2 may fit D (7 bases each). The V gene lost 6 bases and the J gene lost 7 bases, with 15 bases spanning the gap. The CDR3 totals 14 residues. This chain's CDR3 is CASRTDRDYGELFF. The CDR3 nucleotides are TGTGCCAGCAGAACCGACAGGGACTACGGGGAGCTGTTTTTT.

This clonotype showed up just once. CDR3 region: CASSLSQGLTVSFF. CDR3 DNA: TGCGCCAGCAGCTTGTCTCAGGGACTGACTGTATCTTTCTTT. The chain is built from TRBV5-1 and TRBJ1-1, with D possibly matching TRBD1 (5 bases). The length of the CDR3 is 14 residues. V lost 1 base, J lost 12 bases, and 19 bases lay in between. Germline CDR1 SGHRS, CDR2 YFSETQ.

In this sample, this clonotype turned up many times. CDR3 bases: TGTGCCAGCAGTTCTTACCCAGGACTAGCGGGAGGGCCGGGTCAGTACTTC. This codes for CASSSYPGLAGGPGQYF. The rearrangement links TRBV12-3 or TRBV12-4 to TRBJ2-7, with 15 positions matching TRBD2. V shed 4 bases and J 10 bases; nucleotides not matched to a gene: 14. The length of the CDR3 is 17 residues.

V gene TRBV10-1 combines with J gene TRBJ2-5; the match to TRBD2 covers 12 bases. Germline CDR1 WNHNN, CDR2 SYGVQD (reference sequence). J was trimmed by 5 bases and V by 7 bases; bases with no gene match: 11. This CDR3 is 16 amino acids long. The CDR3, as DNA: TGCGCCAGCACCCCTGCTAGCGGGAGGGCCCCGGAGACCCAGTACTTC. Translation gives CASTPASGRAPETQYF.

CDR3 sequence (DNA): TGTGCCAGCAGTTACTCGGCTGGAGAAGCTTTCTTT. Its translation: CASSYSAGEAFF. This sequence joins TRBV6-2 or TRBV6-3 and TRBJ1-1; D remains ambiguous. V lost 0 bases, J lost 8 bases, and 7 bases lay in between. The V gene's germline CDR1 is MNHEY and CDR2 SVGEGT. The CDR3 extends over 12 amino acids.

This clonotype was seen a few times. One end of the junction is discordant with germline, which a read error may explain. This sequence joins TRBV20-1 and TRBJ2-2, with D perhaps matching TRBD1 or TRBD2 (6 bases each). CDR3 length: 15 amino acids. The germline V gene has CDR1 DFQATT and CDR2 SNEGSKA (reference sequence). For the CDR3, the DNA is TGCAGTGCTAGAAAGGGGGGCTTGAACACCGGGGGGCTGTTTTTT. Translating gives CSARKGGLNTGGLFF.

V and J are TRBV30 and TRBJ1-2; D ambiguous. V lost 5 bases, J lost 8 bases, and 9 bases lay in between. Germline CDR1 is GTSNPN and CDR2 is SVGIG (reference sequence). There are 10 residues in the CDR3. This chain's CDR3 is CAWGMGGYTF. CDR3 nucleotides: TGTGCCTGGGGAATGGGAGGCTACACCTTC.

This clonotype has at least ten counts. In DNA form, the CDR3 reads TGTGCCAGCAGTTATAAGGTCTCCTACGAGCAGTACTTC. The encoded protein is CASSYKVSYEQYF. The V gene is TRBV27, the J gene TRBJ2-7; D is unresolved. Germline values: CDR1 MNHEY, CDR2 SMNVEV (reference sequence). The CDR3 contains 13 residues. V lost 4 bases, J lost 0 bases, and 7 bases lay in between.

The chain has TRBV20-1 and TRBJ1-1, with D maybe TRBD1 (5 bases). The CDR3 spans 13 residues. In germline, CDR1 is DFQATT, CDR2 SNEGSKA (reference sequence). Trimming pared 7 bases from V and 1 base from J, leaving 13 bases between. CDR3: CSVTEVSNTEAFF. In nucleotides, the CDR3 is TGCAGTGTGACAGAGGTATCGAACACTGAAGCTTTCTTT.

A remark on this clonotype: At one boundary the junction diverges from the germline segment, which might be a read error. The chain uses TRBV6-1 and TRBJ1-5; D is undetermined. This CDR3 is built from 15 residues. Per the germline V gene, CDR1 is MNHNS and CDR2 is SASEGT. In nucleotides, the CDR3 is TGTGCCAGCAGTGAAACTTGGCAGAGCTATCAGCCTCAGCATTTT. It is translated as CASSETWQSYQPQHF.

This clonotype was counted many times. The chain couples TRBV12-3 or TRBV12-4 to TRBJ1-5; D not resolved. This CDR3 region has 15 residues. Trimming removed 6 bases at V and 2 bases at J, with 14 bases between. Here the CDR3 DNA reads TGTGCCAGCAGCTCTGGTAGTTGGGGCAATCAGCCCCAGCATTTT. Its protein product is CASSSGSWGNQPQHF.

There are many counts of this clonotype. The chain combines TRBV6-1 with TRBJ2-7, with D uncertain. V lost 2 bases and J 7 bases, leaving 6 bases between the germline ends. Germline CDR1 reads MNHNS; CDR2 reads SASEGT. The CDR3 has 11 amino acids. The CDR3, as DNA: TGTGCCAGCAGTGAACCTTTTGAGCAGTACTTC. Amino acids: CASSEPFEQYF.

This clonotype was seen ten or more times. V is TRBV15 and J is TRBJ1-6; D gene unclear. The CDR3 covers 16 residues. Trimming removed 1 base from V and 7 bases from J, with 14 bases in between. Germline V lookup: CDR1 LNHNV, CDR2 YYDKDF (reference sequence). The CDR3 nucleotides are TGTGCCACCAGCAGAGGCCGGGCAGCCTTAAATTCACCCCTCCACTTT. The encoded protein is CATSRGRAALNSPLHF.

This clonotype came up many times. This rearrangement joins TRBV19 to TRBJ1-1; the D is unclear. This CDR3 spans 11 amino acids. CDR1 and CDR2 from the germline V gene are LNHDA and SQIVND (reference sequence). Trimming took 2 bases from V and 6 from J, leaving 4 bases between them. The DNA for the CDR3 is TGTGCCAGTAGTATATTCTCTGAAGCTTTCTTT. Protein: CASSIFSEAFF.

This clonotype was seen repeatedly, ten times or more. The junction does not match germline at one end; this may be a read error. The rearrangement links TRBV2 to TRBJ2-4, with D tentatively TRBD2 (7 bases). CDR1 is SNHLY, CDR2 FYNNEI, per germline. The CDR3 sequence is 13 residues long. The CDR3 DNA is TGTGCCAGCAGTGAAGATGGGGGGGACATTAAGTACTTC. This encodes CASSEDGGDIKYF.

This clonotype was detected a few times. A much larger clonotype is one base distant, so this may be a read error. The chain employs TRBV12-3 or TRBV12-4 and TRBJ1-6; D may be TRBD1 (5 bases). This CDR3 has 13 residues. Here the CDR3 DNA reads TGTACCAGCAGCTATGGGACCAATTCACCCCTCCACTTT. Amino acid sequence: CTSSYGTNSPLHF.

The V and J genes are TRBV11-1 and TRBJ1-1, with D perhaps matching TRBD1 (5 bases). The V end lost 1 base, the J end lost 1 base, and 10 bases lay between the germline ends. The CDR3 loop spans 15 amino acids. Germline values: CDR1 SGHAT, CDR2 FQDESV (reference sequence). The CDR3 bases are TGTGCCAGCAGCTTAGAGGGCAGGGAGAACACTGAAGCTTTCTTT. Its translation is CASSLEGRENTEAFF.

In its sample, this clonotype was seen many times. The genes are TRBV24-1 and TRBJ2-7; TRBD1 or TRBD2 may be the D gene (5 bases each). Germline CDR1 and CDR2: KGHDR and SFDVKD. This CDR3 has 14 residues. Trimming shortened V by 3 bases and J by 6 bases, and 14 bases separated the two germline ends. The CDR3 DNA reads as TGTGCCACCAGTGATCCGGGGCGGCCGATCGAGCAGTACTTC. The encoded protein is CATSDPGRPIEQYF.

This clonotype was counted between two and nine times. This could be a read error, since a much larger clone is one nucleotide away. The V and J genes are TRBV29-1 and TRBJ1-1, with a tentative D call TRBD1 (6 bases). CDR3 length: 14 residues. The germline V gene has CDR1 SQVTM and CDR2 ANQGSEA. CDR3 coding DNA: TGCAGCGTTGTGGGCAGTGAGGGGGACACTGAAGCTTGCTTT. Its translation is CSVVGSEGDTEACF.

Many counts were recorded for this clonotype. V and J are TRBV30 and TRBJ1-3; no firm D call. V lost 2 bases and J 0 bases, leaving 8 bases between the germline ends. The CDR3 is 14 residues long. Germline CDR1 GTSNPN, CDR2 SVGIG (reference sequence). CDR3 DNA: TGTGCCTGGAGTTTTGGGATCTCTGGAAACACCATATATTTT. It yields the protein CAWSFGISGNTIYF.

As to this clonotype: No conserved phenylalanine or tryptophan ends this CDR3, so it is likely a read error. It is unclear where the CDR3 begins or ends on the DNA, so no DNA is shown, and the CDR3 is as TCRdb lists it. CDR3 region: CASSGHRNTEACL. V is TRBV6-1 and J is TRBJ1-1. The CDR3 length is 13 residues, termini included. Per the germline V gene, CDR1 is MNHNS and CDR2 is SASEGT.

V and J are TRBV7-9 and TRBJ1-2; no firm D call. The CDR3 has 14 amino acids. Trimming left V 5 bases short and J 0 bases short, with 10 bases between. The germline CDR1 and CDR2 sequences are SEHNR and FQNEAQ (reference sequence). The CDR3 sequence: CASSPDWANYGYTF. CDR3 nucleotides: TGTGCCAGCAGCCCCGACTGGGCTAACTATGGCTACACCTTC.

This clonotype came up many times. The chain combines TRBV12-5 with TRBJ1-1, with a weak D call TRBD1 (5 bases). V was pared by 3 bases and J by 1 base, with 12 bases between. CDR3 length: 15 residues. Germline V CDR1 and CDR2: LGHNT, FRNRAP. The CDR3 sequence is CASGFPFRENTEAFF. CDR3 nucleotides: TGTGCTAGTGGTTTCCCGTTCAGGGAGAACACTGAAGCTTTCTTT.

Many counts were recorded for this clonotype. J is TRBJ2-5 and V is TRBV6-5, with TRBD2 matching over 11 bases. From germline, CDR1 is MNHEY and CDR2 SVGAGI. V dropped 5 bases and J dropped 5; count of bases not matched to a gene: 7. The CDR3 is 15 amino acids. The CDR3 spells CASSRGLAALETQYF. The CDR3 DNA is TGTGCCAGCAGTAGGGGACTAGCGGCCTTGGAGACCCAGTACTTC.